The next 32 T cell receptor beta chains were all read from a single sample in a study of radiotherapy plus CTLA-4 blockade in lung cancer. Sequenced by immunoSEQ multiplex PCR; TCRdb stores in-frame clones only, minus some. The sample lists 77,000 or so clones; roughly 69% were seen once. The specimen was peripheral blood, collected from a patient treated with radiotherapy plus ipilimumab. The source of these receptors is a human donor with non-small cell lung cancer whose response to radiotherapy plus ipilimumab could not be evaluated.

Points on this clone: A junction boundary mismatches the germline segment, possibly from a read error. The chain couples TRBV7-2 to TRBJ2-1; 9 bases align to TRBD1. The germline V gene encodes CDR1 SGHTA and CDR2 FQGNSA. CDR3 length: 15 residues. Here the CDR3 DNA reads TGTGCCAGCAGCTTAGTAGGGACAGGGTACAATGAGCGGTTCTTC. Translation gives CASSLVGTGYNERFF.

The CDR3 nucleotides read TGTGCCAGCAGCTTAGCCGGACAGGCCACTGAAGCTTTCTTT. It specifies CASSLAGQATEAFF. The chain is built from TRBV7-2 and TRBJ1-1, with 7 bases that match TRBD1. V lost 0 bases, J lost 4 bases, and 2 bases stayed unmatched. CDR3 length: 14 residues. CDR1 is SGHTA, CDR2 FQGNSA, per germline.

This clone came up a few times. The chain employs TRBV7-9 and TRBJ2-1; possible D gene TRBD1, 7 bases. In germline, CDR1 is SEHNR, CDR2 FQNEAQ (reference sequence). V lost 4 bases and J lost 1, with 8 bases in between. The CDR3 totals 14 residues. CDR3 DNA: TGTGCCAGCAGCTCAGGGGGGTCCTACAATGAGCAGTTCTTC. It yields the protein CASSSGGSYNEQFF.

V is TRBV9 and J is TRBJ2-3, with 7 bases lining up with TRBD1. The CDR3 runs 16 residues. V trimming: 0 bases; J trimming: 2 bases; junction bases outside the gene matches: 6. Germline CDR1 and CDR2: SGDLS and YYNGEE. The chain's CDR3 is CASSVGWGQTTDTQYF. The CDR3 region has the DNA TGTGCCAGCAGCGTAGGATGGGGACAGACCACAGATACGCAGTATTTT.

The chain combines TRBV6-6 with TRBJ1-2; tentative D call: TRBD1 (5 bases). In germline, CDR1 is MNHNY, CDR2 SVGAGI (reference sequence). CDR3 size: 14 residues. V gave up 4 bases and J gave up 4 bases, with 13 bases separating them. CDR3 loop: CASSSGRGIYGYTF. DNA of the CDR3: TGTGCCAGCAGTTCAGGAAGGGGAATCTATGGCTACACCTTC.

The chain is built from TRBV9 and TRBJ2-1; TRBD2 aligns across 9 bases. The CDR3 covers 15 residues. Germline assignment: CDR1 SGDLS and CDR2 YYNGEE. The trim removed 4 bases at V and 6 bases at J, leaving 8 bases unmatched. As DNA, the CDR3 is TGTGCCAGCAGCCCTCTTAGCGGGGGAGGCAATGAGCAGTTCTTC. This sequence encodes CASSPLSGGGNEQFF.

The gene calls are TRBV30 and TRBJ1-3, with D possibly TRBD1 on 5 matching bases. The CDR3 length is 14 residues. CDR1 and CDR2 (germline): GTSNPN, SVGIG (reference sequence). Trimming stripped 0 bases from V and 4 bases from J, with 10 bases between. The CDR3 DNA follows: TGTGCCTGGAGTGTACTCGGGGGAGGAAACACCATATATTTT. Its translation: CAWSVLGGGNTIYF. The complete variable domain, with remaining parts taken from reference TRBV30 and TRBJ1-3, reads SQTIHQWPATLVQPVGSPLSLECTVEGTSNPNLYWYRQAAGRGLQLLFYSVGIGQISSEVPQNLSASRPQDRQFILSSKKLLLSDSGFYLCAWSVLGGGNTIYFGEGSWLTVV.

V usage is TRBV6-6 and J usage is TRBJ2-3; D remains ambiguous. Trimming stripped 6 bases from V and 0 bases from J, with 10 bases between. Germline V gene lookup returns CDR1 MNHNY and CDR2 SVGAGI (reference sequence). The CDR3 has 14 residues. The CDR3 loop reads CASRRRASTDTQYF. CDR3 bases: TGTGCCAGCAGGAGGAGAGCCAGCACAGATACGCAGTATTTT.

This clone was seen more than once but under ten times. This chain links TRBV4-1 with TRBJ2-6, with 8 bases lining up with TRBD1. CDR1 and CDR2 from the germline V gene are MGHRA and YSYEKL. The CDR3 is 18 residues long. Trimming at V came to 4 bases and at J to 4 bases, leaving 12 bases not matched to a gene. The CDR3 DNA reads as TGCGCCAGCAGCCGCCTAGGACAGGGAAACTCCGGGGCCAACGTCCTGACTTTC. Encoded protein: CASSRLGQGNSGANVLTF.

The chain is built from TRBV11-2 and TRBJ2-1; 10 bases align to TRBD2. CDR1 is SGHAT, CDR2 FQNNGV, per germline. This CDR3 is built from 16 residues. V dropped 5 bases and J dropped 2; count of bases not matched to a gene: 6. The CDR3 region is CASSQRAGGAYNEQFF. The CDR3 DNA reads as TGTGCCAGCAGCCAACGAGCGGGAGGGGCCTACAATGAGCAGTTCTTC.

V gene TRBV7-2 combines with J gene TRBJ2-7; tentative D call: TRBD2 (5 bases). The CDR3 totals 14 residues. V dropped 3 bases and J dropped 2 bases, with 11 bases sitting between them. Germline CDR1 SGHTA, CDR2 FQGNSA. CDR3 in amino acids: CASSFQRMTYEQYF. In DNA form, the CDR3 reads TGTGCCAGCAGCTTTCAGCGGATGACCTACGAGCAGTACTTC.

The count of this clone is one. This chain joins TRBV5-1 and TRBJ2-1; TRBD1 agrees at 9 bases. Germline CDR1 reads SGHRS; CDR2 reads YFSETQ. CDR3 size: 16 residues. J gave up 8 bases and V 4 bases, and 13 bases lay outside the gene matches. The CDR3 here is CASSPMDRGLLDEQFF. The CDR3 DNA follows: TGCGCCAGCAGCCCGATGGACAGGGGTCTTTTGGATGAGCAGTTCTTC.

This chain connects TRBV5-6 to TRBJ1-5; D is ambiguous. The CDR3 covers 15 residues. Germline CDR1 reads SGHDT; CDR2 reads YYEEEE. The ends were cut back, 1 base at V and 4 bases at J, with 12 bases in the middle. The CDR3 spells CASSLFGQINQPQHF. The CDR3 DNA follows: TGTGCCAGCAGCTTGTTTGGGCAGATAAATCAGCCCCAGCATTTT. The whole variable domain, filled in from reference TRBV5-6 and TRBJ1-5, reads DAGVTQSPTHLIKTRGQQVTLRCSPKSGHDTVSWYQQALGQGPQFIFQYYEEEERQRGNFPDRFSGHQFPNYSSELNVNALLLGDSALYLCASSLFGQINQPQHFGDGTRLSIL.

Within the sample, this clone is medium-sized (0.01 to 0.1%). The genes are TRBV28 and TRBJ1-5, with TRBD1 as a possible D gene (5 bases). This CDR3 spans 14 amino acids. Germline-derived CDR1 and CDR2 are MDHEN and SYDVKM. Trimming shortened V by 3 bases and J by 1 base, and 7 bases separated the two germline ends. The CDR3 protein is CASSLGRSNQPQHF. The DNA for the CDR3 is TGTGCCAGCAGTTTGGGGCGAAGCAATCAGCCCCAGCATTTT.

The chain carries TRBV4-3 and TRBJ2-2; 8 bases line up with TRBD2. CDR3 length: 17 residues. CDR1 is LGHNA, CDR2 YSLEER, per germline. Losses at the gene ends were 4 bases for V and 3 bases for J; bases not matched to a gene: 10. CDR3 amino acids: CASSRRGGRPHTGELFF. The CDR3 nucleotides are TGCGCCAGCAGCCGCCGGGGGGGCCGCCCCCACACCGGGGAGCTGTTTTTT.

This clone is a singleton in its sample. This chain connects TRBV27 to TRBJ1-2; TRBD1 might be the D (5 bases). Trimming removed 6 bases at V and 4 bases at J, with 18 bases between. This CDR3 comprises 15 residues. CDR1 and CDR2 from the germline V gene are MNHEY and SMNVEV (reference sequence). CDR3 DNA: TGTGCCAGCAGCCCCCGGCCGACAGTTTCCTATGGCTACACCTTC. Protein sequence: CASSPRPTVSYGYTF.

The CDR3, as DNA: TGCAGCGTTGAAATCGCAGCGAACACCGGGGAGCTGTTTTTT. This encodes CSVEIAANTGELFF. This chain links TRBV29-1 with TRBJ2-2; D call uncertain. This CDR3 region has 14 residues. Per the germline V gene, CDR1 is SQVTM and CDR2 is ANQGSEA. Trimming shortened V by 2 bases and J by 0 bases, and 7 bases separated the two germline ends.

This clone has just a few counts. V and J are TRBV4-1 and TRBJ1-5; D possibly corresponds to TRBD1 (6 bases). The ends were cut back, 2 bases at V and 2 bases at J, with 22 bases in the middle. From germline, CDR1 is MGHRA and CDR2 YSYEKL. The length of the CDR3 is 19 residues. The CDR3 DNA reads TGCGCCAGCAGCCAAAGGGGGGGCTACTTACGGAGTGGCAATCAGCCCCAGCATTTT. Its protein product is CASSQRGGYLRSGNQPQHF.

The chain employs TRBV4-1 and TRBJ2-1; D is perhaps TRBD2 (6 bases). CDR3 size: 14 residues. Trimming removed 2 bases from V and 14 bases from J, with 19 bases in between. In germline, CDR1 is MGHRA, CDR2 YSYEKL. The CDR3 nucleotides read TGCGCCAGCAGCCAATCCGTTTTTGGCGGGAACAAGTTCTTC. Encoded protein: CASSQSVFGGNKFF.

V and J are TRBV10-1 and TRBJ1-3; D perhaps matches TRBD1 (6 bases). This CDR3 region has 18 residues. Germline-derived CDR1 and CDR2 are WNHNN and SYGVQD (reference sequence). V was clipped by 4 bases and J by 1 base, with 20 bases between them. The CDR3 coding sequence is TGCGCCAGCAGTGGATTCTCCCCGGGACACATGTCTGGAAACACCATATATTTT. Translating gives CASSGFSPGHMSGNTIYF.

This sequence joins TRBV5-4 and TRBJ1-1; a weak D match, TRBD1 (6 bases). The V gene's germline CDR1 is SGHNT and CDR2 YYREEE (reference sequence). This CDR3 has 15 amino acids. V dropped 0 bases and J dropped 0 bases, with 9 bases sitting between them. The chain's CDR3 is CASSLENRVNTEAFF. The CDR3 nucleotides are TGTGCCAGCAGCTTGGAGAACAGGGTGAACACTGAAGCTTTCTTT.

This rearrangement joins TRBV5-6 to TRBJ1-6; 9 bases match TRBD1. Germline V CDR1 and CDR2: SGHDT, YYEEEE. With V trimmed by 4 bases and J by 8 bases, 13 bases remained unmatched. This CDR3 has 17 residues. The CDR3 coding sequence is TGTGCCAGCAGCCTGGTTACAGGGGGCGATTTGGATTCACCCCTCCACTTT. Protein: CASSLVTGGDLDSPLHF.

The CDR3 spells CASSPATASYGYTF. The CDR3 DNA is TGTGCCAGCTCACCTGCGACGGCTAGCTATGGCTACACCTTC. The V call is TRBV18, the J call TRBJ1-2; D is undetermined. This CDR3 has 14 residues. Per the germline V gene, CDR1 is KGHSH and CDR2 is LQKENI. Trimming left V 3 bases short and J 4 bases short, with 12 bases between.

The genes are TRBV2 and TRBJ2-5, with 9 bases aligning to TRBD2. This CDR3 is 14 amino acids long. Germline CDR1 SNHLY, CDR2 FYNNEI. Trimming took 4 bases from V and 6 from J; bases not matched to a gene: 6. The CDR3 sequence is CASSGRTSEQTQYF. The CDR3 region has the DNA TGTGCCAGCAGTGGACGGACTAGCGAACAGACCCAGTACTTC.

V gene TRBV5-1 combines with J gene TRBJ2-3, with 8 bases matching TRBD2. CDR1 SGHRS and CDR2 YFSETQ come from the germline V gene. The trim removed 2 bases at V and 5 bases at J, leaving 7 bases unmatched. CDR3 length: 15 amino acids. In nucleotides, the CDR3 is TGCGCCAGCAGCTTAGCGGGGGTGGCGAGAGATACGCAGTATTTT. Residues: CASSLAGVARDTQYF.

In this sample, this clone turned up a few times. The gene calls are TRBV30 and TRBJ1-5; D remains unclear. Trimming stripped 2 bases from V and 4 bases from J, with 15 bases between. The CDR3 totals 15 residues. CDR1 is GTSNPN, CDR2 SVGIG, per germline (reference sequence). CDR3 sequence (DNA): TGTGCCTGGAGTCTGGCAGGACTCTCTAATCAGCCCCAGCATTTT. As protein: CAWSLAGLSNQPQHF. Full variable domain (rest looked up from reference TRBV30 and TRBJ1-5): SQTIHQWPATLVQPVGSPLSLECTVEGTSNPNLYWYRQAAGRGLQLLFYSVGIGQISSEVPQNLSASRPQDRQFILSSKKLLLSDSGFYLCAWSLAGLSNQPQHFGDGTRLSIL.

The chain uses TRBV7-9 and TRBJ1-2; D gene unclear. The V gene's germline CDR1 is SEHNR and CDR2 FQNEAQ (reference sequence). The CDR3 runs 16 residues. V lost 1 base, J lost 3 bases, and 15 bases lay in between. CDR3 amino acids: CASSLEDRGPYYGYTF. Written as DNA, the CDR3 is TGTGCCAGCAGCTTAGAGGATAGAGGCCCTTACTATGGCTACACCTTC.

In DNA, the CDR3 is TGTGCCAGTAGGCCCAGGGGGCGGGAGACCCAGTACTTC. It codes for CASRPRGRETQYF. The rearrangement joins TRBV19 to TRBJ2-5; 8 bases are a match to TRBD1. CDR3 length equals 13 residues. With V trimmed by 6 bases and J by 5 bases, 5 bases remained unmatched. The germline V gene has CDR1 LNHDA and CDR2 SQIVND (reference sequence). The whole variable domain, remainder taken from reference TRBV19 and TRBJ2-5, is DGGITQSPKYLFRKEGQNVTLSCEQNLNHDAMYWYRQDPGQGLRLIYYSQIVNDFQKGDIAEGYSVSREKKESFPLTVTSAQKNPTAFYLCASRPRGRETQYFGPGTRLLVL.

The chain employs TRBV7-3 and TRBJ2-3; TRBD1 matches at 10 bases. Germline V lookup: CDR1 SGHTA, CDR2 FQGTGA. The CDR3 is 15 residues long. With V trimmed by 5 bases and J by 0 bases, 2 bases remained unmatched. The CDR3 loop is CASSTTGGSTDTQYF. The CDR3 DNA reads TGTGCCAGCAGCACGACAGGGGGCAGCACAGATACGCAGTATTTT.

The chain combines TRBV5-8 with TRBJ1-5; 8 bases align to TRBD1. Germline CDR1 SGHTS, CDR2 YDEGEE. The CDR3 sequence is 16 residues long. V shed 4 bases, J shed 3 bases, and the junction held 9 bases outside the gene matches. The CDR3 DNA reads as TGTGCCAGCAGCCCGGGACAGGTTCGCCACAATCAGCCCCAGCATTTT. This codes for CASSPGQVRHNQPQHF.

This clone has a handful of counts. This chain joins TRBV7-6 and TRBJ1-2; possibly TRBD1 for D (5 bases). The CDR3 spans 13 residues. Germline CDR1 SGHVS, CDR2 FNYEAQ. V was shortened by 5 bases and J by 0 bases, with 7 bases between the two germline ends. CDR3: CASSPTANYGYTF. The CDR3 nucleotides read TGTGCCAGCAGCCCGACAGCTAACTATGGCTACACCTTC.

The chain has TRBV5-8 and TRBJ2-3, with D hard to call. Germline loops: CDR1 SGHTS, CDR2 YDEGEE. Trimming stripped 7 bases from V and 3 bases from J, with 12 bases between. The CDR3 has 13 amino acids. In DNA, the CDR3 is TGTGCCAGCGCGAGACTTTCAACAGATACGCAGTATTTT. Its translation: CASARLSTDTQYF.